This is a list of T cell receptor beta chains from one sample in a study of memory CD4+ T cells and cytomegalovirus serostatus. Here immunoSEQ multiplex PCR was the method, and the copy in TCRdb shows in-frame clones only, minus some. The table has 80,000 or so clones, under 80% seen once. The sequencing sample was made of memory CD4+ T cells from blood. Receptors were obtained from an adult in good health and CMV-seropositive. The CDR3 runs from the conserved cysteine through the conserved F or W. D genes are given only for firm matches. Size is omitted from some rows. Given values are once, few, many or a class for expanded clones.

>TRBJ1-1|14|.|once|TRBV15
TGTGCCACCAGCAGAGACGGGGGGAGGACTGAAGCTTTCTTT
CATSRDGGRTEAFF
>TRBJ1-1|15|.|.|TRBV27
TGTGCCAGCAGTTCAGCGGACACAAAGAACACTGAAGCTTTCTTT
CASSSADTKNTEAFF
>TRBJ2-7|12|.|.|TRBV5-4
TGTGCCAGCAGCTTGTCGGGGGACGAGCAGTACTTC
CASSLSGDEQYF
>TRBJ2-1|18|.|.|TRBV28
TGTGCCAGCAGTTCTATACACGTCCTTTTAGCCGGCTACAATGAGCAGTTCTTC
CASSSIHVLLAGYNEQFF
>TRBJ1-2|13|.|.|TRBV5-6
TGTGCCAGCAGCTTGGGGCACAGCTATGGCTACACCTTC
CASSLGHSYGYTF
>TRBJ2-3|14|.|.|TRBV9
TGTGCCAGCAGCGTATGGCCGGAATCAGATACGCAGTATTTT
CASSVWPESDTQYF
>TRBJ2-1|18|.|.|TRBV7-9
TGTGCCAGCAACGACGAAGTAATCGCTAGCCGGAGCATCCATGAGCAGTTCTTC
CASNDEVIASRSIHEQFF
>TRBJ1-2|10|.|.|TRBV29-1
TGCAGCGCCCAAAACTATGGCTACACCTTC
CSAQNYGYTF
>TRBJ1-2|13|.|.|TRBV30
TGTGCCTGGAGTAGGGAGCTTATTTATGGCTACACCTTC
CAWSRELIYGYTF
>TRBJ2-1|14|TRBD1|.|TRBV25-1
TGTGCCAGCAGTACGGGACAGGGATCGGATGAGCAGTTCTTC
CASSTGQGSDEQFF
>TRBJ1-5|14|.|.|TRBV7-2
TGTGCCAGCAGCTTTGGGGATAGCAATCAGCCCCAGCATTTT
CASSFGDSNQPQHF
>TRBJ2-1|16|TRBD2|.|TRBV10-3
TGTGCCATCAGCCAGCTAGCGGGAGGCTCCTACAATGAGCAGTTCTTC
CAISQLAGGSYNEQFF
>TRBJ1-1|18|TRBD1|.|TRBV19
TGTGCCAGTAGTACCTTGACAGGGAGGAGGAAAATAAACACTGAAGCTTTCTTT
CASSTLTGRRKINTEAFF